This T cell receptor beta chain was captured by sequencing in a study of blood T cell repertoires in COVID-19. Sequencing used immunoSEQ multiplex PCR; TCRdb keeps in-frame clones, though not all of them. The top ten clones hold 1% to 1.3% of a sample with 350,000 to 450,000 clones, 75% to 90% of them seen once. Everyone who took part was roughly 18 to 89 years old, and they came from 24 US areas. Self-reported history from a screening survey and questionnaire set each donor's cohort. In Cohort 3, a recovered donor had either two negative PCRs, clearance, or symptom resolution. This CDR3 spans 16 amino acids. CDR1 and CDR2 (germline): SEHNR, FQNEAQ (reference sequence). The V gene lost 3 bases and the J gene lost 7 bases, with 21 bases spanning the gap.

The chain has TRBV7-9 and TRBJ1-2; possibly TRBD1 for D (6 bases). Material for sequencing was PBMCs or T cells enriched from blood (not recorded which). This sequence was found in a man aged 30-40 years who had recovered from COVID-19. The CDR3, as DNA: TGTGCCAGCAGCTTGAGGACAGTCCTGAGTGCCGCTGGCTACACCTTC. It encodes CASSLRTVLSAAGYTF.